These 30 T cell receptor beta chains were all obtained from the same sample, sequenced in a study of blood T cell repertoires in COVID-19. Assay used: immunoSEQ multiplex PCR; TCRdb lists only in-frame clones, some missing. The table shows approximately 290,000 clones, with around 85% occurring only once. Sequencing was carried out using PBMCs or T cells enriched from blood (not recorded which). Receptor source: a woman under 40 who had recovered from COVID-19.

The chain has TRBV27 and TRBJ2-7, with TRBD2 as a possible D gene (7 bases). Germline V gene sequence: CDR1 MNHEY, CDR2 SMNVEV (reference sequence). The V gene lost 6 bases and the J gene lost 4 bases, with 13 bases spanning the gap. CDR3 length: 13 residues. The CDR3 region has the DNA TGTGCCAGCAGGGGGGGAGGGGGTTACGAGCAGTACTTC. This codes for CASRGGGGYEQYF.

The chain is built from TRBV19 and TRBJ1-1; D gene ambiguous. Germline V gives CDR1 LNHDA, CDR2 SQIVND (reference sequence). V was pared by 1 base and J by 2 bases, with 8 bases between. The CDR3 totals 14 residues. CDR3 amino acids: CASSIGRTNTEAFF. CDR3 nucleotide sequence: TGTGCCAGTAGTATAGGGAGAACTAACACTGAAGCTTTCTTT. The variable domain in full, completed from reference TRBV19 and TRBJ1-1, reads DGGITQSPKYLFRKEGQNVTLSCEQNLNHDAMYWYRQDPGQGLRLIYYSQIVNDFQKGDIAEGYSVSREKKESFPLTVTSAQKNPTAFYLCASSIGRTNTEAFFGQGTRLTVV.

This chain links TRBV28 with TRBJ1-6; D not certain. Germline V gives CDR1 MDHEN, CDR2 SYDVKM. Deletions cut 4 bases from V and 7 bases from J, with 5 bases between. The CDR3 extends over 12 amino acids. The CDR3 DNA reads TGTGCCAGCAGTTCGAGGAATTCACCCCTCCACTTT. Translating gives CASSSRNSPLHF.

Points on this clone: Additional DNA sequences in this sample encode the identical CDR3. The chain links TRBV2 to TRBJ1-5; D call uncertain. Germline V gene data show CDR1 as SNHLY and CDR2 as FYNNEI. The CDR3 runs 13 residues. V shed 7 bases and J shed 2 bases, with 9 bases lying between them. In DNA, the CDR3 is TGTGCCAGCAACCGAGGTCGCAATCAGCCCCAGCATTTT. It is translated as CASNRGRNQPQHF.

V gene TRBV7-2 combines with J gene TRBJ2-3, with a tentative D call TRBD2 (6 bases). Germline-derived CDR1 and CDR2 are SGHTA and FQGNSA. Between the trimmed V and J ends, which lost 5 bases and 3 bases, there was a span of 12 bases. CDR3 length equals 14 residues. DNA of the CDR3: TGTGCCAGCAGCCTTCTAGCGTTTACAGATACGCAGTATTTT. Amino acid sequence: CASSLLAFTDTQYF.

V gene TRBV6-5 combines with J gene TRBJ2-7; a possible D gene is TRBD2 (6 bases). The CDR3 runs 13 residues. Germline loops: CDR1 MNHEY, CDR2 SVGAGI. V lost 3 bases, J lost 4 bases, and 10 bases lay in between. CDR3 DNA sequence: TGTGCCAGCAGTTATGACGGAGGGTACGAGCAGTACTTC. The encoded protein is CASSYDGGYEQYF.

The V and J genes are TRBV5-1 and TRBJ2-3, with TRBD1 matching over 8 bases. Germline CDR1 and CDR2: SGHRS and YFSETQ. The CDR3 consists of 16 residues. The trim removed 4 bases at V and 5 bases at J, leaving 12 bases unmatched. CDR3 region: CASSPRTGNRGDTQYF. As DNA, the CDR3 is TGCGCCAGCAGCCCAAGGACAGGGAATCGTGGAGATACGCAGTATTTT. Combining the CDR3 with reference TRBV5-1 and TRBJ2-3 gives the whole variable domain KAGVTQTPRYLIKTRGQQVTLSCSPISGHRSVSWYQQTPGQGLQFLFEYFSETQRNKGNFPGRFSGRQFSNSRSEMNVSTLELGDSALYLCASSPRTGNRGDTQYFGPGTRLTVL.

The CDR3 region has the DNA TGCGCCAGCAGTGAGTACGAGACAGGGTACGATGAAAAACTGTTTTTT. This encodes CASSEYETGYDEKLFF. This chain joins TRBV10-2 and TRBJ1-4; 7 bases are a match to TRBD1. The CDR3 has 16 amino acids. Germline V gene lookup returns CDR1 WSHSY and CDR2 SAAADI. J gave up 6 bases and V 1 base, and 8 bases lay outside the gene matches.

The gene calls are TRBV12-3 or TRBV12-4 and TRBJ1-1, with D possibly TRBD1 on 6 matching bases. Trimming took off 0 bases at V and 11 bases at J, with 10 bases between the two ends. CDR3 length: 12 residues. CDR3 region: CASSLAQGAAFF. The CDR3 DNA reads TGTGCCAGCAGTTTAGCACAGGGTGCGGCTTTCTTT.

DNA of the CDR3: TGTGCCAGCAGTTGGGCCGGGACTAGCGTAACCAATGAGCAGTTCTTC. Translated, it gives CASSWAGTSVTNEQFF. The rearrangement links TRBV27 to TRBJ2-1; 10 nucleotides agree with TRBD2. Unmatched junction bases numbered 9, after V lost 4 bases and J lost 6 bases. The CDR3 extends over 16 amino acids. Germline lookup yields CDR1 MNHEY and CDR2 SMNVEV (reference sequence).

The J gene is TRBJ1-5, the V gene TRBV7-2; 9 bases fit TRBD1. In germline, CDR1 is SGHTA, CDR2 FQGNSA. The CDR3 has 15 residues. Losses at the gene ends were 3 bases for V and 2 bases for J; bases not matched to a gene: 2. This CDR3 reads CASSFRQGGNQPQHF. The CDR3 DNA is TGTGCCAGCAGCTTCCGACAGGGGGGCAATCAGCCCCAGCATTTT.

This chain links TRBV2 with TRBJ2-3; 9 bases map to TRBD2. The V gene's germline CDR1 is SNHLY and CDR2 FYNNEI. With 3 bases clipped from V and 7 bases from J, the junction kept 5 bases outside the gene matches. This CDR3 has 14 residues. The CDR3 loop is CASSDRLAGNTQYF. CDR3 coding DNA: TGTGCCAGCAGTGATCGTCTAGCGGGAAATACGCAGTATTTT. Full variable domain (missing parts from reference TRBV2 and TRBJ2-3): EPEVTQTPSHQVTQMGQEVILRCVPISNHLYFYWYRQILGQKVEFLVSFYNNEISEKSEIFDDQFSVERPDGSNFTLKIRSTKLEDSAMYFCASSDRLAGNTQYFGPGTRLTVL.

This clone was seen a handful of times. This chain uses TRBV4-1 with TRBJ2-7; 7 bases line up with TRBD1. The CDR3 loop spans 13 amino acids. V trimming: 5 bases; J trimming: 7 bases; junction bases outside the gene matches: 8. In germline, CDR1 is MGHRA, CDR2 YSYEKL. The CDR3 coding sequence is TGCGCCAGCAGCAAGGGGACAGCGGCGGAGCAGTACTTC. Amino acids: CASSKGTAAEQYF.

The chain links TRBV12-5 to TRBJ2-5; 12 bases map to TRBD2. CDR1 and CDR2 from the germline V gene are LGHNT and FRNRAP. The CDR3 extends over 15 amino acids. After removal of 5 bases from V and 5 bases from J, the junction contained 6 bases not matched to a gene. CDR3 loop: CASGQTSGGRETQYF. CDR3 DNA: TGTGCTAGTGGTCAGACTAGCGGGGGAAGGGAGACCCAGTACTTC.

The chain has TRBV27 and TRBJ2-7; TRBD1 aligns across 7 bases. Germline V gene lookup returns CDR1 MNHEY and CDR2 SMNVEV (reference sequence). This CDR3 is built from 14 residues. V dropped 9 bases and J dropped 0; count of bases not matched to a gene: 8. This CDR3 is CASSGQTSSYEQYF. The CDR3 DNA sequence: TGTGCCAGTTCGGGACAGACGAGCTCCTACGAGCAGTACTTC.

The rearrangement links TRBV7-9 to TRBJ1-5; D remains unclear. Trimming cost V 2 bases and J 11 bases, with 10 bases left between them. This CDR3 comprises 12 residues. The germline V gene has CDR1 SEHNR and CDR2 FQNEAQ (reference sequence). CDR3 sequence reads: CASSLFNRAQHF. The CDR3, as DNA: TGTGCCAGCAGCTTATTCAACCGGGCCCAGCATTTT.

This sequence joins TRBV5-1 and TRBJ2-7; 9 bases are a match to TRBD1. This CDR3 spans 14 amino acids. Germline trimming cut 4 bases from V and 5 bases from J; bases unmatched to any gene: 7. Looked up from germline, CDR1 is SGHRS and CDR2 is YFSETQ. The CDR3 nucleotides read TGCGCCAGCAGCCCGGGGACAGGGTTGAACGAGCAGTACTTC. Amino acids: CASSPGTGLNEQYF.

This rearrangement joins TRBV5-6 to TRBJ1-2; a weak D match, TRBD1 (5 bases). The V end was cut by 0 bases, the J end by 6 bases, with 9 bases between. Per the germline V gene, CDR1 is SGHDT and CDR2 is YYEEEE. The CDR3 consists of 13 residues. CDR3: CASSLAGLDGYTF. As DNA, the CDR3 is TGTGCCAGCAGCTTGGCGGGACTGGATGGCTACACCTTC.

The chain joins TRBV9 to TRBJ1-1; TRBD1 matches at 10 bases. The CDR3 is 15 residues long. The V and J ends lost 0 bases and 4 bases, in that order; junction bases with no gene match: 3. Germline CDR1 reads SGDLS; CDR2 reads YYNGEE. CDR3 region: CASSVDRTGGTEAFF. The CDR3 nucleotides read TGTGCCAGCAGCGTAGACAGGACAGGGGGCACTGAAGCTTTCTTT.

This chain connects TRBV6-1 to TRBJ2-6; 11 bases are shared with TRBD1. This CDR3 is 17 amino acids long. Germline V gene lookup returns CDR1 MNHNS and CDR2 SASEGT. Losses at the gene ends were 3 bases for V and 0 bases for J; bases not matched to a gene: 1. CDR3 sequence: CASSDGTGGSGANVLTF. In DNA form, the CDR3 reads TGTGCCAGCAGTGATGGGACAGGGGGCTCTGGGGCCAACGTCCTGACTTTC.

This clone was picked up one time. The V gene is TRBV6-4, the J gene TRBJ2-3; 9 bases agree with TRBD1. From germline, CDR1 is MRHNA and CDR2 SNTAGT. V shed 3 bases, J shed 4 bases, and the junction held 5 bases outside the gene matches. The CDR3 totals 15 residues. CDR3 amino acids: CASSDGGTGSDTQYF. CDR3 coding DNA: TGTGCCAGCAGTGATGGGGGGACAGGGTCAGATACGCAGTATTTT.

The chain couples TRBV28 to TRBJ1-5; TRBD1 agrees at 7 bases. This CDR3 has 15 amino acids. CDR1 is MDHEN and CDR2 is SYDVKM in the germline V gene. V lost 6 bases, J lost 2 bases, and 7 bases stayed unmatched. The CDR3 sequence: CASSTIGQGNQPQHF. CDR3 DNA: TGTGCCAGCAGCACTATAGGACAGGGCAATCAGCCCCAGCATTTT.

V gene TRBV28 combines with J gene TRBJ1-5; the match to TRBD1 covers 9 bases. Per germline, CDR1 MDHEN and CDR2 SYDVKM. V shed 6 bases and J 1 base; nucleotides not matched to a gene: 4. This CDR3 has 15 residues. CDR3 loop: CASSFDRGSNQPQHF. In nucleotides, the CDR3 is TGTGCCAGCAGCTTTGACAGGGGGAGCAATCAGCCCCAGCATTTT. Variable domain in full (rest from reference TRBV28 and TRBJ1-5): DVKVTQSSRYLVKRTGEKVFLECVQDMDHENMFWYRQDPGLGLRLIYFSYDVKMKEKGDIPEGYSVSREKKERFSLILESASTNQTSMYLCASSFDRGSNQPQHFGDGTRLSIL.

The chain recombines TRBV9 with TRBJ2-1, with 10 bases lining up with TRBD1. Per germline, CDR1 SGDLS and CDR2 YYNGEE. The CDR3 totals 15 residues. Trimming at V came to 2 bases and at J to 6 bases, leaving 5 bases not matched to a gene. CDR3 region: CASSVPGQGINEQFF. CDR3 coding DNA: TGTGCCAGCAGCGTTCCGGGACAGGGGATCAATGAGCAGTTCTTC.

The J gene is TRBJ2-7, the V gene TRBV7-6; D not certain. Trimming stripped 1 base from V and 2 bases from J, with 15 bases between. CDR1 SGHVS and CDR2 FNYEAQ come from the germline V gene. This CDR3 region has 16 residues. In DNA, the CDR3 is TGTGCCAGCAGCTTAGGATGGCCGACCGGAGCCTACGAGCAGTACTTC. Protein sequence: CASSLGWPTGAYEQYF.

This clone has only a few counts. The chain carries TRBV5-1 and TRBJ1-1; 10 bases agree with TRBD1. V lost 2 bases and J lost 2; bases outside the gene matches: 6. Germline CDR1 and CDR2: SGHRS and YFSETQ. This CDR3 region has 16 residues. In DNA form, the CDR3 reads TGCGCCAGCAGCTTTCGGACAGGGGGAGGCAACACTGAAGCTTTCTTT. This translates into CASSFRTGGGNTEAFF.

The V call is TRBV11-2, the J call TRBJ1-4; weak D call: TRBD1 (6 bases). The CDR3 runs to 13 residues. The germline V gene encodes CDR1 SGHAT and CDR2 FQNNGV. Trimming pared 1 base from V and 8 bases from J, leaving 8 bases between. The CDR3 nucleotides are TGTGCCAGCAGCTTAGGGGGGCCCGAAAAACTGTTTTTT. Protein product: CASSLGGPEKLFF.

J is TRBJ1-1 and V is TRBV25-1; the match to TRBD1 covers 10 bases. Looked up from germline, CDR1 is MGHDK and CDR2 is SYGVNS. This CDR3 contains 14 residues. Trimming at V came to 4 bases and at J to 4 bases, leaving 3 bases not matched to a gene. The CDR3 is CASSGQGAGTEAFF. The CDR3 DNA sequence: TGTGCCAGCAGTGGACAGGGGGCGGGCACTGAAGCTTTCTTT.

The J gene is TRBJ1-2, the V gene TRBV28; 7 positions match TRBD1. The CDR3 has 14 residues. In germline, CDR1 is MDHEN, CDR2 SYDVKM. The V gene end was trimmed by 5 bases and the J gene end by 2 bases; junction bases not matched to a gene: 5. This CDR3 reads CASSTRTGNYGYTF. The CDR3 nucleotides read TGTGCCAGCAGTACCCGGACAGGAAACTATGGCTACACCTTC.

The chain recombines TRBV3-1 (or the pseudogene TRBV3-2) with TRBJ2-1; D call uncertain. Trimming took off 4 bases at V and 11 bases at J, with 12 bases between the two ends. CDR1 LGHDT and CDR2 YNNKEL come from the germline V gene (reference sequence). The CDR3 loop spans 12 amino acids. CDR3 nucleotides: TGTGCCAGCAGCCCCTCTGACTCTAAGCAGTTCTTC. Translating it yields CASSPSDSKQFF.